This TCR beta chain was documented in a study of blood T cells in healthy people across ages (dated by TCRdb to between 2015 and 2017). Context from the whole study: In model experiments, template switching captured roughly one uniquely barcoded TCR beta cDNA molecule for every two T cells. To avoid experimental bias, donors of different ages were spread randomly across the sequencing lanes. Using deep sequencing normalized with unique cDNA molecular identifiers, the study measured how TCR beta repertoire diversity changes with age. Using the same blood draw, the study looked at two additional independent replicas of 1 million unique cDNA reads for two donors, one aged 18 to 30 and the other aged 80 or older. The donors were divided into four age groups: young (average roughly 17 years), middle-aged (about 41), aged (approximately 59) and long-lived (about 84). The full study reports these points: Estimates of total diversity from one million sequenced T cells were regarded as lower bounds and underestimates. As age increased, observed TCR beta diversity per million T cells dropped in a roughly linear way, and a significant reduction was already evident by age roughly 40. A strong correlation was found between observed TCR beta diversity and the percentage of naive T cells measured by flow cytometry. Bulk unsorted PBMC profiling prevented conclusive comparison of naive and antigen-experienced compartments. Donor CMV infection status was unknown, potentially confounding age-related changes in expanded clonotypes. Compared with the aged group, the long-lived group had more naive CD4+ T cells, fewer expanded clones and increased TCR diversity, suggesting age selection.

Library prep was done by 5' RACE. Data came from an Illumina HiSeq 2500. A second PCR of about 7 to 12 cycles was performed with a sample-barcoded 5' primer and a J-beta primer mix. Each TCR beta cDNA molecule received a unique molecular identifier from a template-switch 5' adaptor carrying 12 random nucleotides. At least 2.5 million CDR3-containing paired-end reads were obtained from each sample. First-strand cDNA synthesis was performed from all RNA using the Mint cDNA synthesis kit, with priming by a TRBC-specific oligonucleotide. After uracil-DNA glycosylase treatment, a first 18-cycle PCR used universal primers M1SS and BC2_uni_R on all cDNA. In the authors' own workflow: For normalization, 1 million high-quality reads were randomly selected from each sample, with every read carrying a distinct molecular identifier. Reads with shared molecular identifiers were discarded instead of being binned into consensus sequences. CDR3 identification, clonotype clustering and error correction used MiTCR with a Q25 quality threshold and the strictest error-elimination algorithm. A nonparametric unseen species model with Euler transformation was used to estimate lower-bound total TCR beta diversity. TCRdb took the public reads, trimmed them with fastp at Q25, ran MiXCR for clone calling and kept in-frame beta chains. Entries that share a CDR3 protein sequence are merged under the most common genes and DNA. The V and J calls shown here were made by TCRdb, not taken from the authors' results. Recorded for this sample are around 900,000 distinct CDR3 sequences; around 54% of them occurred a single time. The ten most abundant clones make up about 22% of the sample.

On this clonotype itself: Its antigen is still unknown. No clone much larger than this one lies a single base away; base qualities are absent.

Systemically healthy Caucasian individuals from Russia, around 38 in total and aged about 6 to 95 years, were included as donors. Approximately 10 milliliters of peripheral blood were collected from each donor into EDTA-treated Vacutainer tubes. PBMCs were isolated by Ficoll-Paque density-gradient centrifugation, with at least 6.5 million obtained per sample. Total RNA, at least 6 micrograms per sample, was extracted from PBMCs with Trizol reagent. For every donor, an aliquot of PBMCs went through flow cytometry to measure the percentages of naive CD45RAhigh/CD27high T cells. This clonotype originated in an older woman in good health. Sample: blood.

The nucleotide sequence is given as TGTGCCAGCAGTTTAGGGTCAGGGGATGAGCAGTTCTTC. This is translated as CASSLGSGDEQFF. The chain employs TRBV12-3 or TRBV12-4 and TRBJ2-1; 6 matching bases give a weak D call of TRBD1. A distance of 9 bases separates the germline ends of V and J, which lose 1 base and 8 bases respectively. Spanning cysteine to phenylalanine, the CDR3 consists of 13 amino acids. Of all the DNA, just the CDR3 is kept, 39 bases in frame from base 1.